These 12 T cell receptor beta chains came from one sample sequenced in a study of OX40 agonist ivuxolimab in advanced cancers. The assay was immunoSEQ multiplex PCR, and TCRdb's table has in-frame clones only and misses some. Found here are 70,000 to 95,000 clones, about nine tenths of them singletons; the top ten hold nearly 0.55%. Material: CD4+ or CD8+ T cells sorted from blood, obtained in a trial of the OX40 agonist ivuxolimab. Receptors originate from an adult with an advanced solid tumor such as melanoma, head and neck, liver or kidney cancer.

V and J are TRBV10-2 and TRBJ2-3; D perhaps matches TRBD2 (5 bases). The germline V gene has CDR1 WSHSY and CDR2 SAAADI. V shed 3 bases and J shed 2 bases, with 9 bases lying between them. This CDR3 has 14 amino acids. CDR3 residues: CASSDQRNTDTQYF. Here the CDR3 DNA reads TGCGCCAGCAGTGATCAGCGGAACACAGATACGCAGTATTTT.

This clone is a singleton in its sample. The rearrangement joins TRBV27 to TRBJ1-1; 7 nucleotides line up with TRBD1. The CDR3 consists of 13 residues. CDR1 is MNHEY and CDR2 is SMNVEV in the germline V gene (reference sequence). Unmatched junction bases numbered 6, after V lost 5 bases and J lost 6 bases. CDR3 nucleotides: TGTGCCAGCAGTCTTAACAGGGGCCCTGAAGCTTTCTTT. It yields the protein CASSLNRGPEAFF.

The gene calls are TRBV15 and TRBJ1-5, with no clear D. Germline CDR1 LNHNV, CDR2 YYDKDF (reference sequence). This CDR3 contains 16 residues. V was shortened by 0 bases and J by 0 bases, with 9 bases between the two germline ends. CDR3 DNA sequence: TGTGCCACCAGCAGAGAACCCTCGATTAGCAATCAGCCCCAGCATTTT. Protein: CATSREPSISNQPQHF.

The genes are TRBV7-8 and TRBJ2-2; no definite D call. The germline V and J ends were trimmed by 1 base and 4 bases, with 4 bases remaining between them. Germline V gene data show CDR1 as SGHVS and CDR2 as FQNEAQ. The CDR3 covers 13 residues. DNA of the CDR3: TGTGCCAGCAGCTTAGTTCGCACCGGGGAGCTGTTTTTT. Its translation: CASSLVRTGELFF.

The rearrangement joins TRBV6-1 to TRBJ2-2; 9 nucleotides agree with TRBD1. CDR1 MNHNS and CDR2 SASEGT come from the germline V gene. Losses at the gene ends were 8 bases for V and 6 bases for J; bases not matched to a gene: 7. This CDR3 has 14 amino acids. The CDR3 nucleotides are TGTGCCAGCGGACAGGGGCCCGCTTCCGGGGAGCTGTTTTTT. Residues: CASGQGPASGELFF.

The rearrangement uses TRBV27 and TRBJ2-1; D unclear. This CDR3 has 11 residues. Germline values: CDR1 MNHEY, CDR2 SMNVEV (reference sequence). Trimming shortened V by 3 bases and J by 9 bases, and 6 bases separated the two germline ends. This CDR3 is CASSFLGEQFF. The DNA for the CDR3 is TGTGCCAGCAGTTTTCTGGGTGAGCAGTTCTTC.

The J gene is TRBJ2-4, the V gene TRBV7-2; D possibly corresponds to TRBD2 (6 bases). Looked up from germline, CDR1 is SGHTA and CDR2 is FQGNSA. V was clipped by 1 base and J by 6 bases, with 10 bases between them. The CDR3 covers 14 residues. This CDR3 reads CASSLGGVGNIQYF. For the CDR3, the DNA is TGTGCCAGCAGCTTAGGGGGGGTAGGAAACATTCAGTACTTC.

The chain joins TRBV10-3 to TRBJ2-7, with D possibly TRBD2 on 5 matching bases. The V gene's germline CDR1 is ENHRY and CDR2 SYGVKD. The V end lost 5 bases, the J end lost 6 bases, and 11 bases lay between the germline ends. The CDR3 runs to 12 residues. The CDR3 protein is CAISLTSSEQYF. The CDR3 region has the DNA TGTGCCATCAGTCTAACTAGTTCCGAGCAGTACTTC.

The chain joins TRBV28 to TRBJ1-5, with 8 nucleotides matching TRBD1. The ends lost 3 bases at V and 6 bases at J; junction bases unmatched: 10. The V gene's germline CDR1 is MDHEN and CDR2 SYDVKM. This CDR3 has 16 residues. The CDR3 bases are TGTGCCAGCAGTTTCCTTAGCAGGGGGCGAAGTCAGCCCCAGCATTTT. Residues: CASSFLSRGRSQPQHF.

The chain uses TRBV11-3 and TRBJ2-2; tentative D call: TRBD1 (5 bases). The CDR3 runs to 13 residues. Trimming removed 3 bases from V and 7 bases from J, with 9 bases in between. Germline lookup yields CDR1 SGHNT and CDR2 YENEEA. The CDR3 nucleotides read TGTGCCAGCAGCTTCAGGGCCGGCGGGGAGCTGTTTTTT. Its translation: CASSFRAGGELFF. Together with reference TRBV11-3 and TRBJ2-2, the CDR3 gives the full variable domain: EAGVVQSPRYKIIEKKQPVAFWCNPISGHNTLYWYLQNLGQGPELLIRYENEEAVDDSQLPKDRFSAERLKGVDSTLKIQPAELGDSAVYLCASSFRAGGELFFGEGSRLTVL.

This chain connects TRBV5-1 to TRBJ2-1; D is possibly TRBD1 (6 bases). Germline assignment: CDR1 SGHRS and CDR2 YFSETQ. The V end was cut by 0 bases, the J end by 7 bases, with 26 bases between. This CDR3 region has 19 residues. CDR3 bases: TGCGCCAGCAGCTTGGATGCCAGGGGAATTGCCTACGGAGCTAATGAGCAGTTCTTC. Amino acid sequence: CASSLDARGIAYGANEQFF.

The genes are TRBV7-2 and TRBJ1-2; TRBD1 matches 9 bases. Losses at the gene ends were 5 bases for V and 4 bases for J; bases not matched to a gene: 2. The CDR3 runs 13 residues. Looked up from germline, CDR1 is SGHTA and CDR2 is FQGNSA. CDR3 loop: CASSPGQGYGYTF. CDR3 in DNA: TGTGCCAGCAGCCCGGGACAGGGCTATGGCTACACCTTC.